Below, 27 T cell receptor beta chains from the same sample are listed, as sequenced in a study of cytotoxic CD8 clonotypes in ibrutinib-treated CLL. The method was immunoSEQ multiplex PCR; TCRdb's version includes in-frame clones alone and lacks a portion of them. The table includes about 5,500 clones, approximately 71% detected once. The source material was PBMCs, sampled before ibrutinib treatment. These receptors were collected from a human donor with chronic lymphocytic leukemia.

This clone occurred once. The J gene is TRBJ2-5, the V gene TRBV2; possibly TRBD1 or TRBD2 for D (5 bases each). The CDR3 totals 15 residues. The V gene's germline CDR1 is SNHLY and CDR2 FYNNEI. V lost 6 bases, J lost 2 bases, and 16 bases lay in between. CDR3 nucleotide sequence: TGTGCCAGCAGGCCGGATGGGACGGCACAAGAGACCCAGTACTTC. Translating it yields CASRPDGTAQETQYF.

The chain recombines TRBV6-5 with TRBJ1-5; no clear D. V lost 7 bases, J lost 0 bases, and 13 bases lay in between. Germline CDR1 MNHEY, CDR2 SVGAGI. This CDR3 comprises 15 residues. CDR3 sequence (DNA): TGTGCCAGCACCCTCCCGGGTAATAGCAATCAGCCCCAGCATTTT. Translated: CASTLPGNSNQPQHF.

By sample fraction, this clone is medium-sized (0.01 to 0.1%). The CDR3 protein is CASSLSEGSPLHF. The CDR3 region has the DNA TGTGCCAGCAGCTTAAGCGAGGGATCACCCCTCCACTTT. The rearrangement links TRBV7-3 to TRBJ1-6; D call uncertain. This CDR3 contains 13 residues. The V gene lost 1 base and the J gene lost 10 bases, with 8 bases spanning the gap. Germline assignment: CDR1 SGHTA and CDR2 FQGTGA.

The chain links TRBV6-6 to TRBJ2-7; D is undetermined. The CDR3 length is 15 residues. Germline V gene data show CDR1 as MNHNY and CDR2 as SVGAGI (reference sequence). The ends were cut back, 6 bases at V and 5 bases at J, with 20 bases in the middle. CDR3 bases: TGTGCCAGCAGGGCCGTTGCCTCTAAGGAGCACGAGCAGTACTTC. Translated, it gives CASRAVASKEHEQYF.

This sequence joins TRBV20-1 and TRBJ2-7; tentatively, D is TRBD2 (7 bases). Germline CDR1 DFQATT, CDR2 SNEGSKA (reference sequence). This CDR3 spans 11 amino acids. The ends were cut back, 6 bases at V and 7 bases at J, with 13 bases in the middle. The CDR3 DNA reads as TGCAGTGCCTCACAGGGAGGGGAGCAGTACTTC. Its protein product is CSASQGGEQYF.

The rearrangement joins TRBV7-9 to TRBJ1-1, with 7 positions matching TRBD1. This CDR3 is built from 14 residues. Germline loops: CDR1 SEHNR, CDR2 FQNEAQ (reference sequence). J lost 7 bases, V lost 4 bases, and 9 bases had no gene match. CDR3 in DNA: TGTGCCAGCAGCTCCCGACAGGGACGAGATGAAGCTTTCTTT. Protein product: CASSSRQGRDEAFF.

The chain carries TRBV4-3 and TRBJ1-1; 9 nucleotides align to TRBD1. The CDR3 is 16 amino acids. In germline, CDR1 is LGHNA, CDR2 YSLEER. The V gene end was trimmed by 4 bases and the J gene end by 3 bases; junction bases not matched to a gene: 9. In DNA form, the CDR3 reads TGCGCCAGCAGCCCCACCGACAGGGGGGCTTACACTGAAGCTTTCTTT. Translating gives CASSPTDRGAYTEAFF.

This chain links TRBV7-9 with TRBJ1-2; D remains ambiguous. The germline CDR1 and CDR2 sequences are SEHNR and FQNEAQ (reference sequence). This CDR3 region has 15 residues. Trimming left V 4 bases short and J 4 bases short, with 16 bases between. CDR3 amino acids: CASSSLRGSTYGYTF. For the CDR3, the DNA is TGTGCCAGCAGCTCCTTAAGAGGGAGCACCTATGGCTACACCTTC.

About this clone: Germline is not matched at one junction end, which may reflect a read error. The chain joins TRBV5-1 to TRBJ2-1, with TRBD1 matching over 8 bases. The CDR3 has 15 residues. CDR1 and CDR2 (germline): SGHRS, YFSETQ. DNA of the CDR3: TGCGCCAGCCGCTTGGGGACAGGATACTACAATGAGCAGTTCTTC. As protein: CASRLGTGYYNEQFF. Using reference TRBV5-1 and TRBJ2-1 for the parts outside the CDR3, the full variable domain is KAGVTQTPRYLIKTRGQQVTLSCSPISGHRSVSWYQQTPGQGLQFLFEYFSETQRNKGNFPGRFSGRQFSNSRSEMNVSTLELGDSALYLCASRLGTGYYNEQFFGPGTRLTVL.

The chain links TRBV4-3 to TRBJ2-3; 7 nucleotides match TRBD2. CDR1 is LGHNA, CDR2 YSLEER, per germline. CDR3 length: 16 residues. V lost 3 bases to trimming and J lost 3 bases; unmatched junction nucleotides: 9. This CDR3 reads CASSHWGGGATDTQYF. CDR3 coding DNA: TGCGCCAGCAGCCATTGGGGGGGAGGGGCGACAGATACGCAGTATTTT.

V and J are TRBV5-4 and TRBJ1-5; 10 nucleotides agree with TRBD1. CDR1 is SGHNT, CDR2 YYREEE, per germline (reference sequence). The J segment lost 5 bases and the V segment lost 5 bases, leaving 13 bases of the junction unmatched. The CDR3 loop spans 17 amino acids. The CDR3 DNA reads as TGTGCCAGCAGTGTGGGTGGGACAGGGGTAGGTGATCAGCCCCAGCATTTT. Protein product: CASSVGGTGVGDQPQHF.

This chain links TRBV7-9 with TRBJ1-2; D gene unclear. This CDR3 has 17 residues. The germline gives CDR1 SEHNR, CDR2 FQNEAQ (reference sequence). V was pared by 5 bases and J by 5 bases, with 24 bases between. The CDR3 coding sequence is TGTGCCAGCAGCCTTGCCGAGCCCAAAGGTACCCTTTATGGCTACACCTTC. It yields the protein CASSLAEPKGTLYGYTF. The full variable domain, its missing parts supplied by reference TRBV7-9 and TRBJ1-2, is DTGVSQNPRHKITKRGQNVTFRCDPISEHNRLYWYRQTLGQGPEFLTYFQNEAQLEKSRLLSDRFSAERPKGSFSTLEIQRTEQGDSAMYLCASSLAEPKGTLYGYTFGSGTRLTVV.

The chain couples TRBV5-1 to TRBJ2-7, with a tentative D call TRBD2 (7 bases). V was trimmed by 1 base and J by 2 bases, leaving 22 bases between them. CDR1 and CDR2 (germline): SGHRS, YFSETQ. The CDR3 consists of 18 residues. The DNA for the CDR3 is TGCGCCAGCAGCTTGTATGGCGGGGGCGTTGAGAGAGCCTACGAGCAGTACTTC. Amino acid sequence: CASSLYGGGVERAYEQYF.

The chain has TRBV7-9 and TRBJ1-4; D remains unclear. Trimming stripped 1 base from V and 4 bases from J, with 4 bases between. The CDR3 is 13 residues long. Germline V gene data show CDR1 as SEHNR and CDR2 as FQNEAQ (reference sequence). CDR3 nucleotide sequence: TGTGCCAGCAGCTTAGTTGGTAATGAAAAACTGTTTTTT. Protein: CASSLVGNEKLFF.

In nucleotides, the CDR3 is TGTGCCAGCAAAGGCAGGGTCTACGAGCAGTACTTC. Encoded protein: CASKGRVYEQYF. The J gene is TRBJ2-7, the V gene TRBV2; TRBD1 might be the D (5 bases). The CDR3 spans 12 residues. From germline, CDR1 is SNHLY and CDR2 FYNNEI. V was trimmed by 7 bases and J by 3 bases, leaving 10 bases between them.

This clone is deemed medium-sized. The chain has TRBV5-5 and TRBJ2-2; no clear D gene. Germline lookup yields CDR1 SGHKS and CDR2 YYEKEE (reference sequence). The V end lost 4 bases, the J end lost 3 bases, and 7 bases lay between the germline ends. The CDR3 covers 13 residues. The CDR3 protein is CASSLTHTGELFF. CDR3 DNA: TGTGCCAGCAGCCTTACGCACACCGGGGAGCTGTTTTTT.

By frequency in the sample, this clone is large. This CDR3 reads CASFAASYEQYF. DNA for the CDR3: TGTGCCAGCTTCGCAGCCTCCTACGAGCAGTACTTC. V is TRBV27 and J is TRBJ2-7, with D uncertain. There are 12 residues in the CDR3. V lost 8 bases to trimming and J lost 0 bases, with 8 bases between them. Looked up from germline, CDR1 is MNHEY and CDR2 is SMNVEV (reference sequence).

The chain carries TRBV6-6 and TRBJ1-6, with TRBD1 matching 8 bases. The V and J ends lost 4 bases and 9 bases, in that order; junction bases with no gene match: 2. There are 13 residues in the CDR3. Germline loops: CDR1 MNHNY, CDR2 SVGAGI (reference sequence). The CDR3 DNA reads as TGTGCCAGCAGTTTGACAGGGGTTTCACCCCTCCACTTT. It encodes CASSLTGVSPLHF.

By share of the sample, this clone is large (0.1 to 1%). The chain joins TRBV27 to TRBJ2-7; 8 nucleotides agree with TRBD1. The CDR3 length is 17 residues. Germline V CDR1 and CDR2: MNHEY, SMNVEV (reference sequence). The V and J ends lost 4 bases and 2 bases, in that order; junction bases with no gene match: 13. The CDR3: CASSSLFGQGFPYEQYF. The DNA of the CDR3 is TGTGCCAGCAGTTCTCTTTTCGGACAGGGATTCCCCTACGAGCAGTACTTC.

The genes are TRBV11-3 and TRBJ1-6; D unresolved. Trimming took 2 bases from V and 8 from J, leaving 13 bases between them. CDR3 length equals 15 residues. CDR1 and CDR2 from the germline V gene are SGHNT and YENEEA. The CDR3 DNA is TGTGCCAGCAGCTTACGGGCAGGCCGCGATTCACCCCTCCACTTT. It codes for CASSLRAGRDSPLHF. Full variable domain (outside the CDR3, taken from reference TRBV11-3 and TRBJ1-6): EAGVVQSPRYKIIEKKQPVAFWCNPISGHNTLYWYLQNLGQGPELLIRYENEEAVDDSQLPKDRFSAERLKGVDSTLKIQPAELGDSAVYLCASSLRAGRDSPLHFGNGTRLTVT.

This clone has only a few counts. J is TRBJ2-7 and V is TRBV18, with 8 bases aligning to TRBD1. This CDR3 spans 14 amino acids. Germline-derived CDR1 and CDR2 are KGHSH and LQKENI. V was clipped by 3 bases and J by 3 bases; unmatched bases: 4. This chain's CDR3 is CASSPGQVYYEQYF. The CDR3 nucleotides read TGTGCCAGCTCACCGGGACAGGTCTACTACGAGCAGTACTTC.

The chain recombines TRBV18 with TRBJ2-7; D may be TRBD1 or TRBD2 (5 bases each). CDR3 length: 15 amino acids. Per the germline V gene, CDR1 is KGHSH and CDR2 is LQKENI. V was cut by 0 bases and J by 5 bases, with 14 bases left in between. CDR3 protein: CASSPPSREKNEQYF. CDR3 nucleotides: TGTGCCAGCTCACCACCGTCCAGGGAGAAAAACGAGCAGTACTTC.

CDR3 protein: CASSGPLWDRLTDTQYF. As DNA, the CDR3 is TGTGCCAGCAGCGGCCCCCTCTGGGACAGGCTCACAGATACGCAGTATTTT. The gene calls are TRBV5-6 and TRBJ2-3; 8 nucleotides agree with TRBD1. J gave up 2 bases and V 4 bases, and 12 bases lay outside the gene matches. Germline V gene sequence: CDR1 SGHDT, CDR2 YYEEEE. This CDR3 has 17 residues.

This clone was seen a few times. The rearrangement joins TRBV5-1 to TRBJ2-7; 8 bases line up with TRBD2. Trimming at V came to 0 bases and at J to 6 bases, leaving 2 bases not matched to a gene. This CDR3 region has 13 residues. Germline V gives CDR1 SGHRS, CDR2 YFSETQ. Here the CDR3 reads CASSLGTSLEQYF. CDR3 nucleotide sequence: TGCGCCAGCAGCTTGGGGACTAGCCTCGAGCAGTACTTC.

In this sample, this clone turned up a few times. The rearrangement links TRBV20-1 to TRBJ1-2; possibly TRBD1 for D (6 bases). CDR1 and CDR2 (germline): DFQATT, SNEGSKA (reference sequence). The V end was cut by 6 bases, the J end by 5 bases, with 10 bases between. The CDR3 sequence is 11 residues long. CDR3 sequence (DNA): TGCAGTGCGCAAACAGGGTATGGCTACACCTTC. Amino acids: CSAQTGYGYTF.

This chain uses TRBV4-2 with TRBJ1-4; possible D gene TRBD1, 6 bases. Germline CDR1 LGHNA, CDR2 YNFKEQ. The CDR3 is made up of 15 amino acids. V lost 1 base, J lost 6 bases, and 12 bases lay in between. CDR3 nucleotides: TGTGCCAGCAGCCAAGCCTTCTGGACAGATGAAAAACTGTTTTTT. It yields the protein CASSQAFWTDEKLFF.

The chain uses TRBV5-1 and TRBJ2-5; 12 nucleotides agree with TRBD2. The V gene's germline CDR1 is SGHRS and CDR2 YFSETQ. The CDR3 contains 14 residues. The junction had 3 bases not matched to a gene; V was cut back by 4 bases and J by 5 bases. The CDR3 sequence is CASSITSGGETQYF. Here the CDR3 DNA reads TGCGCCAGCAGCATAACTAGCGGGGGGGAGACCCAGTACTTC.